This TCR beta chain was profiled in a study of identical twins. Study-level findings and limits: Findings came from cross-sectional statistics, without long-term follow-up of donors. Cord blood beta clonotypes present at high abundance carried fewer insertions; no such pattern appeared in memory repertoires. Twin-shared out-of-frame alpha sequences were enriched for low generation probability.

This CDR3 is 13 amino acids long. Losses at the gene ends were 6 bases for V and 5 bases for J; bases not matched to a gene: 5. Germline loops: CDR1 MNHEY, CDR2 SVGEGT. Template switching added a universal primer site, and cDNA bore unique molecular identifiers. MiXCR, run by TCRdb on the 5' RACE reads, gives a single entry per CDR3 protein. The table lists some 1,600,000 distinct CDR3 sequences, 32% of them singletons. Ten or more counts support this clonotype. Its cognate antigen is unknown. This receptor was taken from a newborn girl in good health. Sequencing used cord blood. The V and J genes are TRBV6-2 or TRBV6-3 and TRBJ2-3, with 7 bases fitting TRBD1. Written as DNA, the CDR3 is TGTGCCAGCAGACCGACAGGGAGAGATACGCAGTATTTT. Residues: CASRPTGRDTQYF.